This T cell receptor (beta chain) appears in the sequencing data of a study of cytomegalovirus exposure and HLA in healthy donors. Study-level findings and limits: As confirmed in vitro, three CMV-associated chains were specific for CMV antigens. It was reportedly the case that the classifier diagnosed cytomegalovirus status with high specificity and sensitivity.

V lost 4 bases and J lost 2, with 12 bases in between. This CDR3 is built from 14 residues. Germline loops: CDR1 SGHRS, CDR2 YFSETQ. Primers for the PCR totalled 60 Vbeta and 13 Jbeta. Clones were read by immunoSEQ multiplex PCR, and TCRdb kept only the in-frame ones, dropping some. The table has under 200,000 clones, around 80% seen once. Concerning this clone: As yet, its antigen is unknown.

This TCR was recovered from a male donor in good health and CMV-seronegative. Material for sequencing was PBMCs. J is TRBJ1-2 and V is TRBV5-1, with a possible D match to TRBD1 (6 bases). As DNA, the CDR3 is TGCGCCAGCAGCCCCGACAGGAGAAACTATGGCTACACCTTC. As protein: CASSPDRRNYGYTF.